This TCR beta chain was identified in a study of regulatory T cells in long-lasting Graves disease. Study context: Less than 3 months of antithyroid drugs had been taken by newly diagnosed Graves' patients.

This clonotype was seen a handful of times. Its antigen is still unknown. Time point defined: newly diagnosed GD, antithyroid drugs for less than 3 months. Extracted PBMC RNA gave rise to the TCR library. Study-wide results and caveats: Among persistent patients, a larger number of public clonotypes were shared (about 3,000) than among newly diagnosed patients (more than 850). Newly diagnosed disease favored TRBV20-1 and TRBJ2-1 over persistent disease.

This CDR3 is built from 13 residues. Looked up from germline, CDR1 is MNHNS and CDR2 is SASEGT. Trimming took 2 bases from V and 7 from J, leaving 11 bases between them. Construction of TCR beta libraries relied on iRepertoire HTBI primers and on Arm-PCR targeting CDR3 regions. Using its own MiXCR run on the multiplex PCR reads, TCRdb lists one record per CDR3 protein. Altogether around 480,000 distinct CDR3 sequences are present, about 16% being singletons, with the ten largest covering 25%. This sample was shared with a second study, whose subject was T cells in Graves' hyperthyroidism and ophthalmopathy. From that second work: During a first-round RT-PCR of the TCR CDR3, the HTBI primer set was used.

This receptor was obtained from a woman aged 35-65 years with Graves disease. The chain couples TRBV6-1 to TRBJ1-2; D gene uncertain. The input for sequencing was peripheral blood mononuclear cells (PBMCs), taken at new diagnosis, from a patient treated with antithyroid drugs. CDR3 protein: CASSESFESGYTF. Written as DNA, the CDR3 is TGTGCCAGCAGTGAATCTTTCGAGAGTGGCTACACCTTC.